Shown below are 21 T cell receptor beta chains from a single sample sequenced in a study of long-term antiretroviral therapy in people with HIV. The run of the v3.0 immunoSEQ assay was at survey level. Assay used: immunoSEQ multiplex PCR; TCRdb lists only in-frame clones, some missing. The table shows around 15,000 clones, with about 95% occurring only once. The specimen comprised unsorted PBMCs, sampled nearly 6.5 years after starting antiretroviral therapy. Every receptor here comes from a woman aged 50 to 65 with HIV.

The gene calls are TRBV2 and TRBJ1-3; no definite D call. Germline V gene lookup returns CDR1 SNHLY and CDR2 FYNNEI. CDR3 length equals 15 residues. V was trimmed by 10 bases and J by 0 bases, leaving 16 bases between them. CDR3 residues: CATELDTSSGNTIYF. The CDR3 DNA reads TGTGCCACCGAACTCGACACTAGCTCTGGAAACACCATATATTTT.

This clone was seen once. The chain has TRBV28 and TRBJ2-6; D gene ambiguous. The V and J ends lost 7 bases and 0 bases respectively, with 16 bases between them. The germline V gene has CDR1 MDHEN and CDR2 SYDVKM. The length of the CDR3 is 17 residues. This CDR3 reads CASTPGGALSGANVLTF. In DNA form, the CDR3 reads TGTGCCAGCACACCCGGTGGAGCCCTCTCTGGGGCCAACGTCCTGACTTTC.

The V and J genes are TRBV5-1 and TRBJ1-1; possibly TRBD1 for D (5 bases). Trimming shortened V by 0 bases and J by 2 bases, and 11 bases separated the two germline ends. The CDR3 is 15 amino acids. Looked up from germline, CDR1 is SGHRS and CDR2 is YFSETQ. CDR3 residues: CASSLAVGANTEAFF. The CDR3 region has the DNA TGCGCCAGCAGCTTGGCCGTAGGGGCTAACACTGAAGCTTTCTTT. The complete variable domain, with remaining parts taken from reference TRBV5-1 and TRBJ1-1, reads KAGVTQTPRYLIKTRGQQVTLSCSPISGHRSVSWYQQTPGQGLQFLFEYFSETQRNKGNFPGRFSGRQFSNSRSEMNVSTLELGDSALYLCASSLAVGANTEAFFGQGTRLTVV.

This clone occurred once. The chain joins TRBV7-9 to TRBJ2-7; tentatively, D is TRBD2 (6 bases). Trimming stripped 0 bases from V and 3 bases from J, with 12 bases between. The germline V gene encodes CDR1 SEHNR and CDR2 FQNEAQ (reference sequence). The CDR3 is made up of 15 amino acids. The CDR3 DNA sequence: TGTGCCAGCAGCTTAGCGATCGGGGGACTCTACGAGCAGTACTTC. This encodes CASSLAIGGLYEQYF.

Here the CDR3 DNA reads TGTGCCAGCAGCCAATTGGGGACCTACGAGCAGTACTTC. It translates to CASSQLGTYEQYF. The V call is TRBV14, the J call TRBJ2-7; no definite D call. From germline, CDR1 is SGHDN and CDR2 FVKESK. CDR3 size: 13 residues. The germline V and J ends were trimmed by 2 bases and 2 bases, with 7 bases remaining between them.

J is TRBJ2-3 and V is TRBV7-9; 10 bases agree with TRBD2. Trimming removed 2 bases from V and 3 bases from J; junction bases left unmatched: 11. The germline gives CDR1 SEHNR, CDR2 FQNEAQ (reference sequence). This CDR3 is built from 18 residues. Written as DNA, the CDR3 is TGTGCCAGCAGCTTATCCTTGAGGACTAGCGGTAATACAGATACGCAGTATTTT. Amino acids: CASSLSLRTSGNTDTQYF.

The V gene is TRBV6-1, the J gene TRBJ2-5, with D perhaps matching TRBD1 (6 bases). V was shortened by 5 bases and J by 2 bases, with 15 bases between the two germline ends. Germline-derived CDR1 and CDR2 are MNHNS and SASEGT. The CDR3 has 15 residues. CDR3 protein: CASSNPLQGQETQYF. As DNA, the CDR3 is TGTGCCAGCAGTAACCCCCTTCAGGGGCAAGAGACCCAGTACTTC.

J is TRBJ2-7 and V is TRBV6-5; 13 bases match TRBD2. CDR3 length: 15 residues. V was clipped by 9 bases and J by 5 bases; unmatched bases: 10. CDR1 is MNHEY and CDR2 is SVGAGI in the germline V gene. The CDR3 DNA reads as TGTGCCAGTGGGTACGCCGGGACTAGCGGGAACGAGCAGTACTTC. It encodes CASGYAGTSGNEQYF.

The chain carries TRBV6-1 and TRBJ1-2; perhaps TRBD1 as D (6 bases). From germline, CDR1 is MNHNS and CDR2 SASEGT. Trimming left V 2 bases short and J 8 bases short, with 12 bases between. The CDR3 has 13 amino acids. CDR3: CASSEQGIEGYTF. The CDR3 nucleotides read TGTGCCAGCAGTGAACAGGGGATCGAAGGCTACACCTTC.

This sequence joins TRBV9 and TRBJ2-1; D gene unclear. V lost 0 bases to trimming and J lost 9 bases, with 7 bases between them. Germline lookup yields CDR1 SGDLS and CDR2 YYNGEE. The CDR3 has 12 residues. The DNA for the CDR3 is TGTGCCAGCAGCGTAGAGGTCGGTGAGCAGTTCTTC. It translates to CASSVEVGEQFF.

This chain links TRBV7-9 with TRBJ2-3; a weak D match, TRBD1 (6 bases). The CDR3 covers 14 residues. Germline V lookup: CDR1 SEHNR, CDR2 FQNEAQ (reference sequence). With 9 bases removed from V and 0 bases from J, the gap between germline ends came to 13 bases. CDR3 residues: CASTTGLSTDTQYF. CDR3 bases: TGTGCCAGTACTACAGGGTTAAGCACAGATACGCAGTATTTT.

The V call is TRBV7-9, the J call TRBJ2-3, with 14 positions matching TRBD2. The V gene end was trimmed by 6 bases and the J gene end by 5 bases; junction bases not matched to a gene: 7. Germline V gene data show CDR1 as SEHNR and CDR2 as FQNEAQ (reference sequence). The CDR3 runs to 16 residues. CDR3 bases: TGTGCCAGCAGACGACTAGCGGGAGGGCCAGAAGATACGCAGTATTTT. It specifies CASRRLAGGPEDTQYF.

V and J are TRBV6-6 and TRBJ1-1; D is possibly TRBD1 (6 bases). CDR3 length: 15 amino acids. Between the trimmed V and J ends, which lost 5 bases and 2 bases, there was a span of 15 bases. CDR1 MNHNY and CDR2 SVGAGI come from the germline V gene (reference sequence). The CDR3, as DNA: TGTGCCAGCAGTCCCCCGACAGGCTTCAACACTGAAGCTTTCTTT. Its protein is CASSPPTGFNTEAFF.

The chain has TRBV10-3 and TRBJ2-1; D call uncertain. This CDR3 is built from 13 residues. Per germline, CDR1 ENHRY and CDR2 SYGVKD. V lost 4 bases to trimming and J lost 2 bases, with 6 bases between them. The CDR3 DNA is TGTGCCATCAGTGGACCCACCTACAATGAGCAGTTCTTC. Amino acids: CAISGPTYNEQFF.

For the CDR3, the DNA is TGTGCCAGCAGCCCTCGGACTAGCGGGAGCGTCAACGAGCAGTACTTC. Its translation is CASSPRTSGSVNEQYF. This sequence joins TRBV9 and TRBJ2-7, with 13 bases matching TRBD2. V shed 4 bases and J 5 bases; nucleotides not matched to a gene: 9. The CDR3 runs 16 residues. The germline gives CDR1 SGDLS, CDR2 YYNGEE.

V and J are TRBV6-5 and TRBJ2-7; TRBD1 is a possible D gene (6 bases). The CDR3 extends over 12 amino acids. Trimming left V 8 bases short and J 5 bases short, with 13 bases between. The germline gives CDR1 MNHEY, CDR2 SVGAGI. CDR3 DNA: TGTGCCAGCTCCGAAACAGGGAACGAGCAGTACTTC. It is translated as CASSETGNEQYF.

This chain uses TRBV6-1 with TRBJ1-1, with 7 bases aligning to TRBD1. Trimming took 6 bases from V and 2 from J; bases not matched to a gene: 6. Germline-derived CDR1 and CDR2 are MNHNS and SASEGT. This CDR3 spans 14 amino acids. The CDR3 here is CASRAGTANTEAFF. In DNA form, the CDR3 reads TGTGCCAGCAGGGCCGGGACAGCAAACACTGAAGCTTTCTTT.

The genes are TRBV5-4 and TRBJ2-1; 10 nucleotides match TRBD2. Germline-derived CDR1 and CDR2 are SGHNT and YYREEE (reference sequence). This CDR3 comprises 16 residues. V shed 1 base, J shed 7 bases, and the junction held 8 bases outside the gene matches. The CDR3 sequence: CASSLSGTSATNEQFF. In DNA form, the CDR3 reads TGTGCCAGCAGCTTGTCCGGGACTAGCGCCACGAATGAGCAGTTCTTC.

This chain links TRBV5-4 with TRBJ2-7; D might be TRBD1 (6 bases). The V gene's germline CDR1 is SGHNT and CDR2 YYREEE (reference sequence). Trimming stripped 2 bases from V and 7 bases from J, with 10 bases between. This CDR3 spans 12 amino acids. Here the CDR3 DNA reads TGTGCCAGCAGCTTAGGGGGTCCAGAGCAGTACTTC. As protein: CASSLGGPEQYF. The full variable domain, in which reference TRBV5-4 and TRBJ2-7 provide the parts outside the CDR3, is ETGVTQSPTHLIKTRGQQVTLRCSSQSGHNTVSWYQQALGQGPQFIFQYYREEENGRGNFPPRFSGLQFPNYSSELNVNALELDDSALYLCASSLGGPEQYFGPGTRLTVT.

The chain is built from TRBV6-1 and TRBJ2-5; tentatively, D is TRBD2 (7 bases). The CDR3 is made up of 15 amino acids. Trimming removed 2 bases from V and 5 bases from J, with 15 bases in between. Looked up from germline, CDR1 is MNHNS and CDR2 is SASEGT. CDR3 protein: CASSEYVGGGETQYF. The DNA for the CDR3 is TGTGCCAGCAGTGAATACGTAGGGGGAGGGGAGACCCAGTACTTC.

Turning to this clone: A read error may account for a junction end that differs from germline. The J gene is TRBJ2-1, the V gene TRBV7-7; TRBD2 is a possible D gene (6 bases). In germline, CDR1 is SSHAT, CDR2 FNYEAQ (reference sequence). CDR3 length equals 14 residues. Here the CDR3 reads CASSSGVWDNEQFF. The CDR3, as DNA: TGTGCTAGCAGCTCGGGGGTTTGGGACAATGAGCAGTTCTTC.